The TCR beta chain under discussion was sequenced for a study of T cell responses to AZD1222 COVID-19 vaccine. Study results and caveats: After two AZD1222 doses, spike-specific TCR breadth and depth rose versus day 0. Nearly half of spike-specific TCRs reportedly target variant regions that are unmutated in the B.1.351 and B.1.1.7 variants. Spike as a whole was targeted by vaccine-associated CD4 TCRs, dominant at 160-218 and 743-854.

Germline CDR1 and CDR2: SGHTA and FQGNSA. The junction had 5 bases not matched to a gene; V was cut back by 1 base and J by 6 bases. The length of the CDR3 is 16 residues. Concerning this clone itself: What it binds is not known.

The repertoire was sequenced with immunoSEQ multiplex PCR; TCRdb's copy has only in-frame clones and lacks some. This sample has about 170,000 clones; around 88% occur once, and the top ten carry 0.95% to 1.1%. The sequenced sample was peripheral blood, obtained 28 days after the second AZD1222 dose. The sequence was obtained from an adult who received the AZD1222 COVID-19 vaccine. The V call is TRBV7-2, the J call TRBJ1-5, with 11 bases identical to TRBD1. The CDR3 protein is CASSLGTGGRFQPQHF. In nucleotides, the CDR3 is TGTGCCAGCAGCTTAGGGACAGGGGGCCGGTTTCAGCCCCAGCATTTT.